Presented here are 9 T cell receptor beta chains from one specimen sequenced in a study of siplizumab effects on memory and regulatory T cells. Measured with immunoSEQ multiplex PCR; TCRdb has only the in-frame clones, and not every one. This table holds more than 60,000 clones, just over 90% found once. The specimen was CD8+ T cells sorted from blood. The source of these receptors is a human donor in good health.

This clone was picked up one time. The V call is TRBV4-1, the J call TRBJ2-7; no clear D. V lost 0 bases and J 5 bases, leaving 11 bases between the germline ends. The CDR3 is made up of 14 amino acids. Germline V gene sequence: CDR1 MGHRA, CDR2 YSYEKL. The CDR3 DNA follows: TGCGCCAGCAGCCAAGACGTGCTTGGGAACGAGCAGTACTTC. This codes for CASSQDVLGNEQYF.

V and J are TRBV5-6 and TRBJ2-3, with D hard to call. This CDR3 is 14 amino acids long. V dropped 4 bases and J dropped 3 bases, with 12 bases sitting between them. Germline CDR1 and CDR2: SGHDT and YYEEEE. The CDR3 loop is CASSHPQETDTQYF. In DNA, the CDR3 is TGTGCCAGCAGCCACCCACAAGAGACAGATACGCAGTATTTT.

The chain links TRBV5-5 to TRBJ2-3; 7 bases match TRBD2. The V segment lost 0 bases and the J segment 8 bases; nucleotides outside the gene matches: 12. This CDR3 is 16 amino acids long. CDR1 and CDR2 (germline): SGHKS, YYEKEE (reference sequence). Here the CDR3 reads CASSLEAGVVAGTQYF. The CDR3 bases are TGTGCCAGCAGCTTGGAGGCGGGGGTCGTGGCCGGTACGCAGTATTTT.

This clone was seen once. CDR3 loop: CASSKGDRVCGNTIYF. The CDR3 DNA reads TGTGCCAGCAGCAAAGGGGACAGGGTCTGTGGAAACACCATATATTTT. The chain links TRBV21-1 to TRBJ1-3; TRBD1, the D gene given by the table, was not confirmed from the DNA. TRBV21-1 is reported as a pseudogene. The CDR3 length is 16 residues.

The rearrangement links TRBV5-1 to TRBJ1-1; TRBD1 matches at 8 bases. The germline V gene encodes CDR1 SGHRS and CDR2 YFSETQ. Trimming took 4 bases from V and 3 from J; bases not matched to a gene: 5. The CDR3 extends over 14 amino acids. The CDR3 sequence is CASSTGQGDTEAFF. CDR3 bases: TGCGCCAGCAGCACAGGACAGGGAGACACTGAAGCTTTCTTT.

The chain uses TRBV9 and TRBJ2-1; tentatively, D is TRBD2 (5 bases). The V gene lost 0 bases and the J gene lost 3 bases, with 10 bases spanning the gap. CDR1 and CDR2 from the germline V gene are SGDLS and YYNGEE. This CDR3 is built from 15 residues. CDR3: CASSVGSRVYNEQFF. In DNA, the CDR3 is TGTGCCAGCAGCGTAGGGTCGCGGGTCTACAATGAGCAGTTCTTC.

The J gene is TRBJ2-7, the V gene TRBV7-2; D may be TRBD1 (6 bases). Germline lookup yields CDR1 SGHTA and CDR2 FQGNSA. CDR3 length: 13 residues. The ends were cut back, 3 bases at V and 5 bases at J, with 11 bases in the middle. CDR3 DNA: TGTGCCAGCAGCTTTTGGCAGGGGCACGAGCAGTACTTC. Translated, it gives CASSFWQGHEQYF. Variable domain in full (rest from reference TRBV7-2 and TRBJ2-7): GAGVSQSPSNKVTEKGKDVELRCDPISGHTALYWYRQSLGQGLEFLIYFQGNSAPDKSGLPSDRFSAERTGGSVSTLTIQRTQQEDSAVYLCASSFWQGHEQYFGPGTRLTVT.

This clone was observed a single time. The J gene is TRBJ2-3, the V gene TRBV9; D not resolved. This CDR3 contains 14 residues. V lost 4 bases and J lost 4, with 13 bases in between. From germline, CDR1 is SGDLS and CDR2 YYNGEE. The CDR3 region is CASSPQARPDTQYF. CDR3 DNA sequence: TGTGCCAGCAGCCCACAAGCCAGGCCAGATACGCAGTATTTT.

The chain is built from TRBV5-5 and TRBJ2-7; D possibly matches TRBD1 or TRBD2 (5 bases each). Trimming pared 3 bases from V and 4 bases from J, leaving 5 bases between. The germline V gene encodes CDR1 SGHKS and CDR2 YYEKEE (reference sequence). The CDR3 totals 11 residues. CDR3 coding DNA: TGTGCCAGCAGCTGGGGGTACGAGCAGTACTTC. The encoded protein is CASSWGYEQYF. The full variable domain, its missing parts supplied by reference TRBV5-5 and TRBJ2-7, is DAGVTQSPTHLIKTRGQQVTLRCSPISGHKSVSWYQQVLGQGPQFIFQYYEKEERGRGNFPDRFSARQFPNYSSELNVNALLLGDSALYLCASSWGYEQYFGPGTRLTVT.